Below, one TCR beta chain is given with its context. Its antigen is as yet unknown. The data are from a study of graft-versus-host responses after intestinal transplantation. Study-wide context: Among the recipients, all got anti-thymocyte globulin induction and then tacrolimus and steroids for approximately 3 years. Points from the study as a whole: Detected in recipient marrow were GvH clones, some of which were first observed in ileum or blood.

Clones were sequenced by immunoSEQ multiplex PCR, and TCRdb holds only the in-frame ones, with some missing. The repertoire includes around 100,000 clones, around nine tenths of them detected once, and roughly 0.23% sits in the top ten. The CDR3 is 13 residues long. The V gene's germline CDR1 is MGHRA and CDR2 YSYEKL. Trimming cost V 2 bases and J 8 bases, with 10 bases left between them. Here the sequenced sample was unstimulated CD4+ T cells sorted from spleen or lymph node cells, taken before transplant. This sequence originates from a human donor who was the organ donor for an intestinal transplant. The chain is built from TRBV4-1 and TRBJ2-1; D remains ambiguous. The CDR3 loop is CASSQSRKDEQFF. The CDR3 DNA sequence: TGCGCCAGCAGCCAATCCCGAAAGGATGAGCAGTTCTTC.